This TCR beta chain was sequenced during a study of T-cell reconstitution after alpha-beta-depleted transplantation in children. Study-wide results and limits: Among T cells one year after transplant, newly produced cells accounted for most counts and diversity. Several hundred graft clones that had expanded were reportedly the source of alpha-beta T cells about two months after transplant.

A single count supports this clonotype. Its antigen is still unknown. V was trimmed by 11 bases and J by 1 base, leaving 14 bases between them. The CDR3 is made up of 14 amino acids. Germline loops: CDR1 PRHDT, CDR2 FYEKMQ (reference sequence). The library targeted TCRbeta and was prepared with unique molecular identifiers. TCRdb recomputed calls from the PCR reads with MiXCR, one row per CDR3 protein. This sample has 30,000 or so distinct CDR3 sequences, with 5.5% to 8% found just once. The material sequenced was peripheral blood, taken 60 days after TCRalphabeta/CD19-depleted stem cell transplant. The chain links TRBV13 to TRBJ1-4, with D unclear. The source of this sequence is a child less than two years old who had a stem cell transplant for acute myeloid leukemia, so the T cells may come from the graft donor. The CDR3 nucleotides read TGTGCCTTCAGCATTGAGGGAACTAATGAAAAACTGTTTTTT. This translates into CAFSIEGTNEKLFF. Based on the CDR3 plus reference TRBV13 and TRBJ1-4, the full variable domain is AAGVIQSPRHLIKEKRETATLKCYPIPRHDTVYWYQQGPGQDPQFLISFYEKMQSDKGSIPDRFSAQQFSDYHSELNMSSLELGDSALYFCAFSIEGTNEKLFFGSGTQLSVL.